The T cell receptor (beta chain) described here comes from a study of blood T cell repertoires in COVID-19. Whole-study context: Whether acute or convalescent, the COVID-19 samples came from the United States, Italy and Spain. Sources were T cells, B-cell-depleted T cells, or PBMCs; the material itself was cDNA or gDNA.

Authors' processing steps: Amplification of reference gene primers provided the estimated nucleated cell counts. Profiled with immunoSEQ multiplex PCR; TCRdb holds only in-frame clones, not every one. V, J and clone size derive from that table, while D and trimming were established from the DNA sequence. The table shows 45,000 to 50,000 clones, with roughly nine tenths occurring only once. Germline V gene sequence: CDR1 SGHVS, CDR2 FQNEAQ. The CDR3 sequence is 19 residues long. V was pared by 4 bases and J by 0 bases, with 14 bases of the junction left unmatched. The J gene is TRBJ2-5, the V gene TRBV7-8; TRBD2 agrees at 10 bases. This receptor was taken from a human donor in a cohort sampled during active COVID-19. The sample consisted of peripheral blood. For the CDR3, the DNA is TGTGCCAGCAGCTCGAGCGGCCTAGCGGGGGCCCCGTACCAAGAGACCCAGTACTTC. Translated, it gives CASSSSGLAGAPYQETQYF.